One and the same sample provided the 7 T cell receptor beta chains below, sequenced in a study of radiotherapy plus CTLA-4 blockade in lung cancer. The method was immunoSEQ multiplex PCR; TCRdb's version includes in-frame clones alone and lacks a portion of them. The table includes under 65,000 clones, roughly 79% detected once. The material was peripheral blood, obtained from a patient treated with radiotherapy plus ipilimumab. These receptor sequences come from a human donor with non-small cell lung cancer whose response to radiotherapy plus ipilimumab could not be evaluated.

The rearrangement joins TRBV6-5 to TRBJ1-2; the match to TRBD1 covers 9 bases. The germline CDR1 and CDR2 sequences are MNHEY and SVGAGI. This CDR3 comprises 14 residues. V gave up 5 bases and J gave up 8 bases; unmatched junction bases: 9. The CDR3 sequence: CASSQQGARGGYTF. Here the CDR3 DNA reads TGTGCCAGCAGTCAACAGGGGGCGCGGGGCGGCTACACCTTC.

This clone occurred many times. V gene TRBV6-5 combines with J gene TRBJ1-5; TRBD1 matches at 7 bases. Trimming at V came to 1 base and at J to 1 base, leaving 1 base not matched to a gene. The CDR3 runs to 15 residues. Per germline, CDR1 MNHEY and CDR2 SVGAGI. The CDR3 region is CASSYYRGSNQPQHF. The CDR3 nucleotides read TGTGCCAGCAGTTACTACAGGGGAAGCAATCAGCCCCAGCATTTT.

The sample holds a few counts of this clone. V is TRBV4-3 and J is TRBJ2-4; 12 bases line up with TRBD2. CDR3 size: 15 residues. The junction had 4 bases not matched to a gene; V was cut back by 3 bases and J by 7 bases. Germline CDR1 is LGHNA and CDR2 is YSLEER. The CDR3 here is CASSQGLAGRNIQYF. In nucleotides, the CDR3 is TGCGCCAGCAGCCAGGGACTAGCGGGTCGTAACATTCAGTACTTC.

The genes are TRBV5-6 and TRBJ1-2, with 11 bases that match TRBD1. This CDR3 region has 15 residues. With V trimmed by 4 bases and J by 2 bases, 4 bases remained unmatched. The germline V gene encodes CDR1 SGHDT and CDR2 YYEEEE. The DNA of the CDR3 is TGTGCCAGCAGCCTCCGGGACAGGGGGAACTATGGCTACACCTTC. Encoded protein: CASSLRDRGNYGYTF.

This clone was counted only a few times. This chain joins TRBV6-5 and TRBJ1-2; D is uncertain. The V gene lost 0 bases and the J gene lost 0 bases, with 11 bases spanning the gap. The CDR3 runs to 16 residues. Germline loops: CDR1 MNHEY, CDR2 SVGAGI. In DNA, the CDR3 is TGTGCCAGCAGTTACTCGGAGGCGGTTACTAACTATGGCTACACCTTC. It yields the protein CASSYSEAVTNYGYTF.

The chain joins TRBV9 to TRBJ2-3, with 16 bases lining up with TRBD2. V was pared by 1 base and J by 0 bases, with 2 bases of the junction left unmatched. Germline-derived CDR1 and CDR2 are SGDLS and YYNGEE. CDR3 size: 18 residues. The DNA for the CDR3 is TGTGCCAGCAGCGTAAAGGGACTAGCGGGGGGGAGCACAGATACGCAGTATTTT. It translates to CASSVKGLAGGSTDTQYF.

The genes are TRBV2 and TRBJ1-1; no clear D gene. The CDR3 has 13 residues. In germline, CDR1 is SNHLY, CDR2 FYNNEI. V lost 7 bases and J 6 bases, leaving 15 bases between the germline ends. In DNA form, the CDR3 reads TGTGCCAGCACCTCCGGAGGGTGGGCTGAAGCTTTCTTT. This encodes CASTSGGWAEAFF.